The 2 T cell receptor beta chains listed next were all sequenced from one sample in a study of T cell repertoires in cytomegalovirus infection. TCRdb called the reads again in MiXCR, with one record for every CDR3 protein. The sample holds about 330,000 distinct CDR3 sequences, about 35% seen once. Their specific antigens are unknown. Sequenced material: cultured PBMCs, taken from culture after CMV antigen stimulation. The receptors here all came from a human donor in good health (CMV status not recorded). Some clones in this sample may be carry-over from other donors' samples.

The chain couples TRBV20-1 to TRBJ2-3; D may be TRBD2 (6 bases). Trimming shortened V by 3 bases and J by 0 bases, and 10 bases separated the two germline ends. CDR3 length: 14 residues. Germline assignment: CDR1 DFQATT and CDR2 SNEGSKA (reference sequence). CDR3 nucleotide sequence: TGCAGTGCTAGGGCCCGGGAGAGCACAGATACGCAGTATTTT. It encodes CSARARESTDTQYF.

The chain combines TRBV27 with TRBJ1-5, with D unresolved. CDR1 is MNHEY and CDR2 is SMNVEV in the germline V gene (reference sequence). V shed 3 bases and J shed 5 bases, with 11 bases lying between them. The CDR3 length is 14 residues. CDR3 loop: CASSFRAGDQPQHF. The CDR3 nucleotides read TGTGCCAGCAGTTTCCGGGCCGGGGATCAGCCCCAGCATTTT.